Each of the 3 T cell receptor beta chains below was sequenced from the same sample in a study of blood T cell repertoires in COVID-19. The table came from immunoSEQ multiplex PCR; TCRdb's copy has only in-frame clones and leaves some out. The sample shows 490,000 or so clones, 88% of them seen only once. The specimen sequenced was PBMCs or T cells enriched from blood (not recorded which). The receptors come from a woman aged 55-75 years who had recovered from COVID-19.

The V gene is TRBV9, the J gene TRBJ2-1; 7 positions match TRBD2. Germline CDR1 reads SGDLS; CDR2 reads YYNGEE. This CDR3 contains 14 residues. After removal of 3 bases from V and 2 bases from J, the junction contained 2 bases not matched to a gene. This CDR3 reads CASSAGGTYNEQFF. In nucleotides, the CDR3 is TGTGCCAGCAGCGCCGGGGGGACCTACAATGAGCAGTTCTTC.

The V gene is TRBV24-1, the J gene TRBJ1-4; 8 positions agree with TRBD1. The V segment lost 5 bases and the J segment 8 bases; nucleotides outside the gene matches: 3. Per germline, CDR1 KGHDR and CDR2 SFDVKD. CDR3 length: 13 residues. This CDR3 reads CATSGGTGEKLFF. Written as DNA, the CDR3 is TGTGCCACCAGTGGAGGGACAGGAGAAAAACTGTTTTTT.

This chain joins TRBV6-1 and TRBJ1-5; the D gene is possibly TRBD1 (6 bases). The CDR3 sequence is 16 residues long. With 0 bases removed from V and 4 bases from J, the gap between germline ends came to 13 bases. Germline V gene lookup returns CDR1 MNHNS and CDR2 SASEGT. The CDR3 coding sequence is TGTGCCAGCAGTGAAGCGCTTGGGGGCTCAAATCAGCCCCAGCATTTT. Translating gives CASSEALGGSNQPQHF.